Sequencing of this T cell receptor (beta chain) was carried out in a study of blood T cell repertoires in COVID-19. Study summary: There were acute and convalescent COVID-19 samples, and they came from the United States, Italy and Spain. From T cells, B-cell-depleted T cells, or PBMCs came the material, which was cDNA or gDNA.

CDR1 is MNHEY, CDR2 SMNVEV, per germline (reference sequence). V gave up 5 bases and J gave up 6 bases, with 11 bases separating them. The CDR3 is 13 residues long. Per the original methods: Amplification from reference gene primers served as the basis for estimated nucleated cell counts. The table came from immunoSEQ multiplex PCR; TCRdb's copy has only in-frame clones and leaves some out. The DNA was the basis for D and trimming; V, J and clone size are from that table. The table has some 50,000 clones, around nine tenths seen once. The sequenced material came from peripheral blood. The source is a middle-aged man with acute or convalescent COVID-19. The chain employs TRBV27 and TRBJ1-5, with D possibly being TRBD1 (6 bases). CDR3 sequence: CASSGQITQPQHF. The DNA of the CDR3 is TGTGCCAGCAGTGGACAGATAACTCAGCCCCAGCATTTT.